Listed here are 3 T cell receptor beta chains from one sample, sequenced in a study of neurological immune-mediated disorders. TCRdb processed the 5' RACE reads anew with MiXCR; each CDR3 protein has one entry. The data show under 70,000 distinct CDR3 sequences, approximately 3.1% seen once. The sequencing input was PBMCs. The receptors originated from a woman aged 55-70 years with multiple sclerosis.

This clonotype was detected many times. CDR3 amino acids: CATSRDRYQETQYF. DNA of the CDR3: TGTGCCACCAGCAGAGATCGGTACCAAGAGACCCAGTACTTC. The chain is built from TRBV15 and TRBJ2-5; D gene uncertain. V was shortened by 0 bases and J by 0 bases, with 5 bases between the two germline ends. The CDR3 has 14 amino acids. CDR1 and CDR2 (germline): LNHNV, YYDKDF (reference sequence).

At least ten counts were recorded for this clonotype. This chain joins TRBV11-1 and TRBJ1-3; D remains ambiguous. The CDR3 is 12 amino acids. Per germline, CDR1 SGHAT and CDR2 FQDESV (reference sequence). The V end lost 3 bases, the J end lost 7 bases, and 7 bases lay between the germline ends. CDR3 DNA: TGTGCCAGCAGCTTCGAGGAGAACACCATATATTTT. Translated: CASSFEENTIYF.

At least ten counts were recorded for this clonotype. The CDR3 DNA sequence: TGCGCCAGCAGCTTGGAAGGGGGGCCAGATACGCAGTATTTT. Protein sequence: CASSLEGGPDTQYF. The chain has TRBV5-1 and TRBJ2-3; D is perhaps TRBD1 or TRBD2 (6 bases each). The germline gives CDR1 SGHRS, CDR2 YFSETQ. Trimming left V 0 bases short and J 4 bases short, with 9 bases between. The CDR3 spans 14 residues.